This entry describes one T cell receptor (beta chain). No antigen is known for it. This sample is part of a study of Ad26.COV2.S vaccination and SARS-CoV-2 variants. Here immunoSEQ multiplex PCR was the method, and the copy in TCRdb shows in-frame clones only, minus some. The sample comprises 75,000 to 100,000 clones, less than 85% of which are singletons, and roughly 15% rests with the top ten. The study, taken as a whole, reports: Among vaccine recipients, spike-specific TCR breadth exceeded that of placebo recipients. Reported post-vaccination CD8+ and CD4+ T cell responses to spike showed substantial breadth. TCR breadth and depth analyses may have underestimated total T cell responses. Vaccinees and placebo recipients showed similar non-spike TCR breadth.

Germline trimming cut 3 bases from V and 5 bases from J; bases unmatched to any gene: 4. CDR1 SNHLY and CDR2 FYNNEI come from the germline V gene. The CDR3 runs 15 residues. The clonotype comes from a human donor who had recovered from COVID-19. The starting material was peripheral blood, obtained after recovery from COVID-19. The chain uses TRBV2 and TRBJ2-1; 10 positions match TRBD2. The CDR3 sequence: CASSEGLAGDNEQFF. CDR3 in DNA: TGTGCCAGCAGTGAGGGGCTAGCGGGAGACAATGAGCAGTTCTTC.